This is a list of T cell receptor beta chains from one sample in a study of blood T cell repertoires in COVID-19. Clones were sequenced by immunoSEQ multiplex PCR, and TCRdb holds only the in-frame ones, with some missing. The table shows approximately 200,000 clones, with approximately 80% occurring only once. Sequenced input: PBMCs or T cells enriched from blood (not recorded which). The receptors stem from a man in his 60s who had recovered from COVID-19. Both conserved end residues are part of each CDR3. The D gene is left open where the match is weak. Not all rows give a size; the values are once, few, many and, for expanded clones, a class.

-	TRBV10-1	-	TRBJ1-1	CASSESSTVNTEAFF	TGCGCCAGCAGTGAGTCGAGTACGGTGAACACTGAAGCTTTCTTT
-	TRBV19	-	TRBJ2-2	CASKQGHNTGELFF	TGTGCCTCCAAACAGGGACATAACACCGGGGAGCTGTTTTTT
-	TRBV15	TRBD1	TRBJ1-3	CATSRDRSSGNTIYF	TGTGCCACCAGCAGGGACAGGAGCTCTGGAAACACCATATATTTT
-	TRBV20-1	-	TRBJ1-2	CSASSDLVYGYTF	TGCAGTGCTAGTTCCGACTTAGTCTATGGCTACACCTTC
-	TRBV2	-	TRBJ2-4	CASSEFAGLAKNIQYF	TGTGCCAGCAGTGAATTTGCGGGGTTAGCCAAAAACATTCAGTACTTC
-	TRBV5-4	TRBD1	TRBJ1-1	CASSLPPGTATEAFF	TGTGCCAGCAGCTTGCCCCCGGGGACAGCTACTGAAGCTTTCTTT
-	TRBV5-1	-	TRBJ2-7	CASSLDFYEQYF	TGCGCCAGCAGCTTGGACTTCTACGAGCAGTACTTC
-	TRBV19	-	TRBJ2-5	CASSMYSPPAQYF	TGTGCCAGTAGTATGTACAGTCCCCCGGCCCAGTACTTC
-	TRBV5-1	TRBD1	TRBJ2-7	CASSLGGTGVTYEQYF	TGCGCCAGCAGCTTGGGTGGGACAGGGGTGACCTACGAGCAGTACTTC
-	TRBV6-1	-	TRBJ1-1	CASSDPGTKVVTEAFF	TGTGCCAGCAGTGATCCGGGAACGAAAGTCGTCACTGAAGCTTTCTTT
-	TRBV18	-	TRBJ2-7	CASSPAGQYEQYF	TGTGCCAGCTCACCGGCAGGTCAATACGAGCAGTACTTC
once	TRBV6-2/TRBV6-3	TRBD1	TRBJ2-6	CASSYLGQGSGANVLTF	TGTGCCAGCAGTTACTTAGGACAGGGCTCTGGGGCCAACGTCCTGACTTTC
-	TRBV9	TRBD1	TRBJ1-1	CASSEGQGNTEAFF	TGTGCCAGCAGTGAAGGACAGGGGAACACTGAAGCTTTCTTT
-	TRBV6-5	TRBD1	TRBJ2-2	CASSRGQGAGELFF	TGTGCCAGCAGCCGTGGACAGGGGGCCGGGGAGCTGTTTTTT
-	TRBV2	TRBD1	TRBJ2-2	CASRPRTGGSGELFF	TGTGCCAGCAGGCCCAGGACAGGGGGTTCTGGGGAGCTGTTTTTT
-	TRBV5-5	-	TRBJ1-1	CASSSQVINTEAFF	TGTGCCAGCAGCTCACAGGTTATAAACACTGAAGCTTTCTTT
-	TRBV4-3	-	TRBJ1-1	CASSQGHGSEAFF	TGCGCCAGCAGCCAAGGCCACGGGTCTGAAGCTTTCTTT
-	TRBV29-1	TRBD1	TRBJ2-5	CSVGAGGSETQYF	TGCAGCGTTGGGGCAGGGGGTTCGGAGACCCAGTACTTC
-	TRBV7-9	TRBD2	TRBJ2-2	CASSGSGGPTGELFF	TGTGCCAGCAGCGGTAGCGGGGGCCCCACCGGGGAGCTGTTTTTT
-	TRBV5-1	TRBD1	TRBJ2-1	CASRSGQTDYNEQFF	TGCGCCAGCAGGTCGGGACAGACAGACTACAATGAGCAGTTCTTC
-	TRBV20-1	-	TRBJ2-1	CSASPNNEQFF	TGCAGTGCTAGTCCAAACAATGAGCAGTTCTTC
-	TRBV4-3	TRBD1	TRBJ1-2	CASSQEKSGTVTSYGYTF	TGCGCCAGCAGCCAAGAAAAGTCAGGGACAGTAACTTCATATGGCTACACCTTC
-	TRBV10-1	TRBD2	TRBJ2-5	CASSDSGGAETQYF	TGCGCCAGCAGTGACTCGGGGGGGGCGGAGACCCAGTACTTC
-	TRBV19	-	TRBJ1-2	CASSRGGRFYGYTF	TGTGCCAGTAGTAGGGGGGGGCGCTTCTATGGCTACACCTTC
-	TRBV28	TRBD1	TRBJ2-1	CASTPPGTGRTYNEQFF	TGTGCCAGCACCCCCCCCGGGACAGGGAGGACCTACAATGAGCAGTTCTTC